This T cell receptor (beta chain) was recorded in a study of T cells in localized non-small cell lung cancer. Germline V CDR1 and CDR2: MNHNS, SASEGT. V dropped 0 bases and J dropped 2 bases, with 19 bases sitting between them. The CDR3 runs to 18 residues. A single count supports this clone. The repertoire was sequenced with immunoSEQ multiplex PCR; TCRdb's copy has only in-frame clones and lacks some. Altogether tens of thousands of clones are present, roughly 87% being singletons, with the ten largest covering about 15%. The sequenced sample was peripheral blood, obtained before any cancer treatment. The sequence derives from a man aged 40 to 69 with stage I squamous cell lung carcinoma. The chain is built from TRBV6-1 and TRBJ1-1, with D possibly matching TRBD1 (5 bases). The CDR3 DNA is TGTGCCAGCAGTGAAGCGTGGTTCTTTGGGACGGCAAACACTGAAGCTTTCTTT. Translation: CASSEAWFFGTANTEAFF.